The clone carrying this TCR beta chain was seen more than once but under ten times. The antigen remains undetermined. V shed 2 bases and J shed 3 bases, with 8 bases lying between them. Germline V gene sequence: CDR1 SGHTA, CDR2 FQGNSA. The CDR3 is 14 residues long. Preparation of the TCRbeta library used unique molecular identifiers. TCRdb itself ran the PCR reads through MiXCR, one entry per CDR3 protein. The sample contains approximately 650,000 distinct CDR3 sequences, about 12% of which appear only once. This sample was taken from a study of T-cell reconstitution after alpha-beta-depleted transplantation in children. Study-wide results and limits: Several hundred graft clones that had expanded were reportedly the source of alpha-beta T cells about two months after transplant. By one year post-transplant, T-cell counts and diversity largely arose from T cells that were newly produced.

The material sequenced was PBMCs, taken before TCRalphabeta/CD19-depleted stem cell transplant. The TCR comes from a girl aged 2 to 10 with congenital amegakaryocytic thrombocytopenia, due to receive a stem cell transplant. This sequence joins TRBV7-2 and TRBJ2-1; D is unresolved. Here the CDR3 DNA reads TGTGCCAGCAGCTTAACTCTAGTCTACAATGAGCAGTTCTTC. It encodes CASSLTLVYNEQFF.